This T cell receptor beta chain was captured in a study of T cells after yellow fever vaccination. Study-wide results and caveats: Re-detected after boosting: most primary clones, more than 95% of CD4 and over 80% of CD8. The study noted that FACS-sorted repertoires could contain abundant clonotypes contaminating from the bulk population.

This CDR3 is 16 amino acids long. Trimming cost V 2 bases and J 5 bases; bases outside gene matches: 7. About this clonotype: Its antigen remains unknown.

A process of 5'RACE template switching, which added a universal primer site and UMIs, was used to make TCR cDNA. Each CDR3 protein is one row after TCRdb ran MiXCR on the 5' RACE reads. The sample consists of under 600,000 distinct CDR3 sequences, about a fifth of them appearing once. This clonotype was sampled from a man aged 18 to 35 who received the YFV17D yellow fever vaccine. This chain connects TRBV12-3 or TRBV12-4 to TRBJ2-2; 8 bases are shared with TRBD2. Material: PBMCs, obtained roughly 23 days after the first yellow fever vaccination. CDR3 sequence: CASSLPPGGATGELFF. The CDR3 coding sequence is TGTGCCAGCAGTTTACCCCCCGGGGGGGCGACCGGGGAGCTGTTTTTT.